This T cell receptor (beta chain) is from a study of shared clonotypes between healthy human individuals. Study background: The donors, a couple of women and a few men, were aged 18 to 49.

Germline CDR1 SEHNR, CDR2 FQNEAQ (reference sequence). The CDR3 is 14 residues long. Trimming took off 5 bases at V and 5 bases at J, with 15 bases between the two ends. Template for every sorted-subset replicate PCR totaled approximately 200 ng DNA, 25,000 to 35,000 T cell genomes. In the source study's methods: Filtering was not the same, since immunoSEQ gave junction-only sequences without quality scores. The table came from immunoSEQ multiplex PCR; TCRdb's copy has only in-frame clones and leaves some out. The V and J calls and the clone size are those of that table, but D and trimming were determined from the DNA. In the table there are about 820,000 clones, 80% to 95% of which are singletons. It was CD45RO-negative cells, positively selected for CCR7, that made up naive CD8 cells, with terminally differentiated effector memory CD45RA+ cells excluded.

The chain combines TRBV7-9 with TRBJ2-5; D possibly corresponds to TRBD2 (5 bases). This receptor was identified in a man between 25 and 39 years old in good health. The sample consisted of naive CD8+ T cells sorted from blood. As DNA, the CDR3 is TGTGCCAGCAGCCCGGTCCCCGAGCGGGAGACCCAGTACTTC. Its translation is CASSPVPERETQYF.